The 9 T cell receptor beta chains listed next were all sequenced from one sample in a study of human T cells and chemical hapten exposure. Described time point: patch test 3, about 24 weeks after DPC sensitization. Treatment specified: therapeutic diphenylcyclopropenone sensitization with weekly scalp DPC. Each CDR3 protein gets one entry after TCRdb re-called the RACE reads with MiXCR. The repertoire holds roughly 150,000 distinct CDR3 sequences, with about 30% as singletons. The sample consisted of whole blood, taken in connection with sensitization to the hapten diphenylcyclopropenone (DPC). Receptor source: a young woman with alopecia areata. Some clones in this sample may be carry-over from other donors' samples.

The gene calls are TRBV13 and TRBJ1-4; possibly TRBD1 for D (5 bases). Germline V gene sequence: CDR1 PRHDT, CDR2 FYEKMQ (reference sequence). The CDR3 runs 15 residues. V was pared by 0 bases and J by 4 bases, with 9 bases between. CDR3 nucleotides: TGTGCCAGCAGCTTAGGGCTGGGGGGTAATGAAAAACTGTTTTTT. This gives the protein CASSLGLGGNEKLFF. The full variable domain, with the rest looked up from reference TRBV13 and TRBJ1-4, is AAGVIQSPRHLIKEKRETATLKCYPIPRHDTVYWYQQGPGQDPQFLISFYEKMQSDKGSIPDRFSAQQFSDYHSELNMSSLELGDSALYFCASSLGLGGNEKLFFGSGTQLSVL.

V usage is TRBV20-1 and J usage is TRBJ2-7; D tentatively fits TRBD1 or TRBD2 (5 bases each). The CDR3 sequence is 15 residues long. Germline CDR1 and CDR2: DFQATT and SNEGSKA (reference sequence). Trimming left V 1 base short and J 1 base short, with 14 bases between. This chain's CDR3 is CSARGGRHRSYEQYF. In DNA, the CDR3 is TGCAGTGCTAGAGGGGGACGGCACAGGTCCTACGAGCAGTACTTC.

This clonotype was observed a few times. The chain combines TRBV5-4 with TRBJ1-2; the D is unclear. The germline V gene encodes CDR1 SGHNT and CDR2 YYREEE (reference sequence). This CDR3 is 13 amino acids long. With 1 base removed from V and 5 bases from J, the gap between germline ends came to 9 bases. As DNA, the CDR3 is TGTGCCAGCAGCTTGAAAGGGAAGTATGGCTACACCTTC. Translating it yields CASSLKGKYGYTF.

The V call is TRBV27, the J call TRBJ2-3; tentatively, D is TRBD2 (6 bases). CDR1 MNHEY and CDR2 SMNVEV come from the germline V gene (reference sequence). The germline V and J ends were trimmed by 6 bases and 5 bases, with 18 bases remaining between them. This CDR3 has 15 residues. CDR3 DNA: TGTGCCAGCAGCCCGGGAGTCAGATATAGAGATACGCAGTATTTT. This sequence encodes CASSPGVRYRDTQYF.

The rearrangement uses TRBV6-2 or TRBV6-3 and TRBJ2-1; D is unresolved. There are 16 residues in the CDR3. Germline CDR1 is MNHEY and CDR2 is SVGEGT. Deletions cut 2 bases from V and 8 bases from J, with 19 bases between. The CDR3 DNA reads TGTGCCAGCAGTTACCCGACTGAAAACCATAACGATGAGCAGTTCTTC. Residues: CASSYPTENHNDEQFF.

This clonotype was counted at least ten times. The CDR3 is CSASIGDTQYF. CDR3 bases: TGCAGCGCCAGCATCGGGGATACGCAGTATTTT. The J gene is TRBJ2-3, the V gene TRBV29-1; D is uncertain. The V gene's germline CDR1 is SQVTM and CDR2 ANQGSEA. Trimming took off 7 bases at V and 6 bases at J, with 11 bases between the two ends. The CDR3 has 11 amino acids.

This rearrangement joins TRBV3-1 to TRBJ1-6; D not resolved. Trimming pared 2 bases from V and 5 bases from J, leaving 7 bases between. The CDR3 covers 14 residues. The germline CDR1 and CDR2 sequences are LGHDT and YNNKEL (reference sequence). CDR3: CASSQPSDNSPLHF. In nucleotides, the CDR3 is TGTGCCAGCAGCCAACCGTCGGATAATTCACCCCTCCACTTT. The whole variable domain, filled in from reference TRBV3-1 and TRBJ1-6, reads DTAVSQTPKYLVTQMGNDKSIKCEQNLGHDTMYWYKQDSKKFLKIMFSYNNKELIINETVPNRFSPKSPDKAHLNLHINSLELGDSAVYFCASSQPSDNSPLHFGNGTRLTVT.

This clonotype has only a few counts. The V and J genes are TRBV7-9 and TRBJ2-1; no definite D call. The CDR3 length is 17 residues. V shed 5 bases and J shed 0 bases, with 17 bases lying between them. Germline V lookup: CDR1 SEHNR, CDR2 FQNEAQ (reference sequence). This CDR3 is CASSPPRSGSSYNEQFF. CDR3 DNA: TGTGCCAGCAGCCCTCCTCGGTCCGGAAGCTCCTACAATGAGCAGTTCTTC.

The V gene is TRBV12-5, the J gene TRBJ2-7; no reliable D call. Trimming removed 6 bases at V and 3 bases at J, with 9 bases between. The germline V gene encodes CDR1 LGHNT and CDR2 FRNRAP. The CDR3 has 12 residues. The DNA of the CDR3 is TGTGCTAGTGGCCTAAGGTGCTACGAGCAGTACTTC. Translation: CASGLRCYEQYF.